The source of this T cell receptor (beta chain) is a study of T cell changes during pregnancy in multiple sclerosis. Germline values: CDR1 SGHVS, CDR2 FNYEAQ. V lost 6 bases and J lost 2; bases outside the gene matches: 8. There are 15 residues in the CDR3. The assay was immunoSEQ multiplex PCR, and TCRdb's table has in-frame clones only and misses some. The table has 60,000 to 85,000 clones, about 94% seen once. The V and J genes are TRBV7-6 and TRBJ2-7; TRBD1 matches 9 bases. The sequence was collected from a female donor with multiple sclerosis, enrolled in a pregnancy study. The sequenced sample was peripheral blood, obtained in the third trimester of pregnancy. CDR3 loop: CASSTEDRGAYEQYF. CDR3 in DNA: TGTGCCAGCAGTACCGAGGACAGGGGAGCCTACGAGCAGTACTTC.